Sequencing of this T cell receptor beta chain was carried out in a study of blood T cell repertoires in COVID-19. Here immunoSEQ multiplex PCR was the method, and the copy in TCRdb shows in-frame clones only, minus some. This sample has around 300,000 clones, with roughly 89% found just once. Participant-reported clinical history was the basis for cohort assignment. V lost 4 bases and J lost 6; bases outside the gene matches: 9. This CDR3 has 15 residues. Per the germline V gene, CDR1 is LGHDT and CDR2 is YNNKEL (reference sequence). The receptor comes from a middle-aged woman who had recovered from COVID-19. Sequencing was performed on PBMCs or T cells enriched from blood (not recorded which). The J gene is TRBJ2-7, the V gene TRBV3-1 (or the pseudogene TRBV3-2); 10 bases align to TRBD1. CDR3 region: CASSLGQGTVGEQYF. The CDR3 DNA is TGTGCCAGCAGCCTGGGACAGGGGACGGTGGGCGAGCAGTACTTC.